These 13 T cell receptor beta chains originate from one sample sequenced in a study of blood T cell repertoires in COVID-19. Sequencing was performed with immunoSEQ multiplex PCR; in TCRdb, only in-frame clones are kept and a portion is missing. This table has roughly 250,000 clones, about nine tenths appearing once. Sequenced sample: peripheral blood. The receptor source for this set is a woman between 35 and 50 years old with acute or convalescent COVID-19.

V and J are TRBV6-5 and TRBJ1-6; D might be TRBD1 (5 bases). Germline CDR1 MNHEY, CDR2 SVGAGI. CDR3 length: 15 residues. V lost 6 bases and J lost 10, with 19 bases in between. The CDR3 region has the DNA TGTGCCAGCAGGGCCGGGACTGCCGATTTATCACCCCTCCACTTT. Encoded protein: CASRAGTADLSPLHF.

The V gene is TRBV9, the J gene TRBJ1-5; 8 bases are a match to TRBD1. Germline V lookup: CDR1 SGDLS, CDR2 YYNGEE. The CDR3 contains 16 residues. With 4 bases clipped from V and 5 bases from J, the junction kept 11 bases outside the gene matches. CDR3 sequence reads: CASSPGQVQGDQPQHF. For the CDR3, the DNA is TGTGCCAGCAGCCCGGGACAGGTGCAGGGCGATCAGCCCCAGCATTTT.

The chain couples TRBV10-3 to TRBJ2-2, with 9 bases matching TRBD1. The CDR3 runs to 15 residues. The germline V gene has CDR1 ENHRY and CDR2 SYGVKD. V was clipped by 0 bases and J by 5 bases; unmatched bases: 1. CDR3 in DNA: TGTGCCATCAGTGAGTCGGACAGGGGTACCGGGGAGCTGTTTTTT. This sequence encodes CAISESDRGTGELFF.

The count of this clone is one. DNA for the CDR3: TGTGCCTGGAGTAGGGAGCAGAACACTGAAGCTTTCTTT. This codes for CAWSREQNTEAFF. The chain recombines TRBV30 with TRBJ1-1; D call uncertain. The CDR3 is 13 residues long. The V and J ends lost 2 bases and 1 base respectively, with 8 bases between them. Germline values: CDR1 GTSNPN, CDR2 SVGIG (reference sequence).

The chain recombines TRBV29-1 with TRBJ2-2; perhaps TRBD1 as D (5 bases). Looked up from germline, CDR1 is SQVTM and CDR2 is ANQGSEA. This CDR3 spans 10 amino acids. CDR3 bases: TGCGGGCACAGGTCCGGGGAGCTGTTTTTT. This codes for CGHRSGELFF.

The CDR3 nucleotides read TGTGCCAGCAGCTTAGGGTATCGTGGGCGGGGGCCCCTCACAGATACGCAGTATTTT. The encoded protein is CASSLGYRGRGPLTDTQYF. This chain links TRBV11-3 with TRBJ2-3; D perhaps matches TRBD2 (7 bases). There are 19 residues in the CDR3. V was shortened by 1 base and J by 2 bases, with 22 bases between the two germline ends. Germline CDR1 SGHNT, CDR2 YENEEA.

The chain combines TRBV7-2 with TRBJ2-3, with TRBD2 matching over 7 bases. Germline loops: CDR1 SGHTA, CDR2 FQGNSA. This CDR3 comprises 14 residues. V shed 3 bases, J shed 4 bases, and the junction held 4 bases outside the gene matches. CDR3 sequence reads: CASSLDRGADTQYF. CDR3 DNA: TGTGCCAGCAGCTTGGATCGGGGGGCAGATACGCAGTATTTT.

As DNA, the CDR3 is TGTGCCAGCAGTGAAACCCTCGCCCGACTAGTCACGGGCTACGAGCAGTACGTC. The encoded protein is CASSETLARLVTGYEQYV. The chain recombines TRBV6-1 with TRBJ2-7, with D maybe TRBD2 (6 bases). CDR1 is MNHNS and CDR2 is SASEGT in the germline V gene. The V end was cut by 2 bases, the J end by 3 bases, with 23 bases between. This CDR3 is built from 18 residues.

The rearrangement links TRBV27 to TRBJ1-6; the match to TRBD1 covers 7 bases. This CDR3 contains 14 residues. Germline loops: CDR1 MNHEY, CDR2 SMNVEV (reference sequence). V gave up 6 bases and J gave up 7 bases; unmatched junction bases: 6. CDR3 in amino acids: CASSRQGSNSPLHF. The CDR3 DNA reads as TGTGCCAGCAGCCGACAGGGATCAAATTCACCCCTCCACTTT.

This chain links TRBV5-4 with TRBJ1-6, with D uncertain. CDR3 length equals 15 residues. Germline V CDR1 and CDR2: SGHNT, YYREEE (reference sequence). The V end lost 4 bases, the J end lost 9 bases, and 17 bases lay between the germline ends. As DNA, the CDR3 is TGTGCCAGCAGCCCGTATGACGGCCCGGGTTCACCCCTCCACTTT. It is translated as CASSPYDGPGSPLHF.

This chain uses TRBV6-5 with TRBJ1-2; D possibly corresponds to TRBD1 (5 bases). This CDR3 contains 13 residues. Trimming shortened V by 6 bases and J by 2 bases, and 10 bases separated the two germline ends. Germline CDR1 MNHEY, CDR2 SVGAGI. Here the CDR3 reads CASSLRVNYGYTF. CDR3 coding DNA: TGTGCCAGCAGCCTCAGGGTCAACTATGGCTACACCTTC.

J is TRBJ1-4 and V is TRBV5-1; tentative D call: TRBD1 (6 bases). The CDR3 runs 18 residues. V lost 0 bases and J lost 0, with 15 bases in between. Germline CDR1 is SGHRS and CDR2 is YFSETQ. The CDR3 spells CASSLAWTAKSTNEKLFF. In DNA, the CDR3 is TGCGCCAGCAGCTTGGCCTGGACAGCTAAGTCAACTAATGAAAAACTGTTTTTT.

The rearrangement uses TRBV5-1 and TRBJ2-7; a weak D match, TRBD2 (6 bases). The CDR3 is 15 residues long. Germline loops: CDR1 SGHRS, CDR2 YFSETQ. With 4 bases removed from V and 0 bases from J, the gap between germline ends came to 14 bases. The CDR3 sequence: CASSPGRRSSYEQYV. The CDR3 bases are TGCGCCAGCAGCCCGGGGAGGAGAAGCTCCTACGAGCAGTACGTC.